This TCR beta chain was found in a study of blood T cell repertoires in COVID-19. About the research overall: Some COVID-19 samples were acute and others convalescent; all came from the United States, Italy and Spain. Sources were T cells, B-cell-depleted T cells, or PBMCs; the material itself was cDNA or gDNA.

In the original analysis: Estimation of nucleated cell counts relied on the amplification of reference gene primers. The table came from immunoSEQ multiplex PCR; TCRdb's copy has only in-frame clones and leaves some out. D and trimming come from the DNA, and the V and J calls and clone size come from that table. The sample yields about 78,000 clones, 80% to 95% seen once. The germline V and J ends were trimmed by 6 bases and 7 bases, with 13 bases remaining between them. CDR3 length equals 14 residues. The germline V gene has CDR1 MNHEY and CDR2 SVGAGI. The rearrangement joins TRBV6-5 to TRBJ1-6; a possible D gene is TRBD1 (5 bases). The source is a woman older than 75 with acute or convalescent COVID-19. Sequencing input: peripheral blood. CDR3 protein: CASSLDSWNSPLHF. The CDR3 bases are TGTGCCAGCAGCCTCGACAGTTGGAATTCACCCCTCCACTTT.